These T cell receptor beta chains were read from a single sample in a study of control samples from healthy donors and cancer patients. Some clones are missing from TCRdb's copy, which holds only in-frame ones; the method was immunoSEQ multiplex PCR. The sample shows 350,000 to 450,000 clones, around 90% of them seen only once. Sample: PBMCs. Receptor source: a man in his forties with head and neck cancer. CDR3s include the opening cysteine and the closing phenylalanine or tryptophan. D genes are given only for firm matches. Size is stated for part of the rows, as once, few or many counts, or as a class when the clone is expanded.

cdr3_aa	cdr3_nt	clone_size	j_call	v_call	d_call
CASSPDTSSGELFF	TGTGCCAGCAGCCCCGATACCTCTAGCGGGGAGCTGTTTTTT	-	TRBJ2-2	TRBV7-9	-
CASSLSSGVGGYTF	TGCGCCAGCAGCTTGTCATCAGGGGTGGGAGGCTACACCTTC	-	TRBJ1-2	TRBV5-1	-
CASSSKRGGSNQPQHF	TGCGCCAGCAGCTCAAAGCGGGGGGGAAGCAATCAGCCCCAGCATTTT	-	TRBJ1-5	TRBV4-1	-
CASSWGDSYEQYF	TGTGCCAGCAGCTGGGGGGACTCCTACGAGCAGTACTTC	once	TRBJ2-7	TRBV7-9	-
CASSQVSRTEAFF	TGCGCCAGCAGCCAAGTGAGTAGAACTGAAGCTTTCTTT	-	TRBJ1-1	TRBV4-3	-
CASSLDAGLTGANVLTF	TGTGCCAGCAGCTTAGACGCAGGGCTGACTGGGGCCAACGTCCTGACTTTC	-	TRBJ2-6	TRBV11-2	-
CASSAGLNQPQHF	TGTGCCAGCAGTGCGGGTCTCAATCAGCCCCAGCATTTT	-	TRBJ1-5	TRBV7-8	-
CASSAPGTRSPGTQYF	TGTGCCAGCAGTGCCCCGGGTACCCGTTCCCCAGGGACCCAGTACTTC	-	TRBJ2-5	TRBV27	-
CASSLGLGGGAYNEQFF	TGTGCCAGCAGCTTAGGCCTGGGAGGGGGCGCCTACAATGAGCAGTTCTTC	-	TRBJ2-1	TRBV13	-
CASSERGYSNQPQHF	TGTGCCAGCAGTGAGCGAGGGTACAGCAATCAGCCCCAGCATTTT	-	TRBJ1-5	TRBV6-1	-
CASSPWTDNTEAFF	TGCGCCAGCAGTCCTTGGACCGATAACACTGAAGCTTTCTTT	-	TRBJ1-1	TRBV10-1	-
CASSPTRDLANYGYTF	TGTGCCAGCAGTCCCACTCGGGACTTAGCTAACTATGGCTACACCTTC	few	TRBJ1-2	TRBV28	-
CASSLSGGSYNSPLHF	TGCGCCAGCAGCTTGTCGGGGGGCTCCTATAATTCACCCCTCCACTTT	-	TRBJ1-6	TRBV5-1	-
CASQSTGTFNTGELFF	TGTGCCAGCCAATCGACAGGGACGTTCAACACCGGGGAGCTGTTTTTT	-	TRBJ2-2	TRBV27	TRBD1
CASRMGGFGSYNEQFF	TGTGCCAGCAGGATGGGGGGGTTCGGCTCCTACAATGAGCAGTTCTTC	-	TRBJ2-1	TRBV7-8	TRBD2
CASSLGRGITNTGELFF	TGTGCCAGCAGCTTAGGTCGGGGGATTACGAACACCGGGGAGCTGTTTTTT	-	TRBJ2-2	TRBV11-2	-
CASSRPGRKETQYF	TGTGCCAGCAGCCGCCCGGGCAGAAAAGAGACCCAGTACTTC	once	TRBJ2-5	TRBV11-2	-
CAQWRQGNTIYF	TGTGCCCAATGGCGGCAAGGAAACACCATATATTTT	-	TRBJ1-3	TRBV2	-
CASSEPVLSGNTIYF	TGTGCCAGCAGTGAGCCGGTACTCTCTGGAAACACCATATATTTT	-	TRBJ1-3	TRBV6-1	-
CASSLGSRPTDTQYF	TGTGCCAGCAGCTTAGGGTCTAGACCCACAGATACGCAGTATTTT	-	TRBJ2-3	TRBV11-3	-
CASSAGQGNEQYF	TGTGCCAGCAGCGCGGGACAGGGGAACGAGCAGTACTTC	-	TRBJ2-7	TRBV9	TRBD1
CARSSGISTDTQYF	TGTGCCAGATCTAGCGGGATTAGCACAGATACGCAGTATTTT	-	TRBJ2-3	TRBV6-5	TRBD2
CASRMGVNTEAFF	TGTGCCAGCAGAATGGGTGTGAACACTGAAGCTTTCTTT	-	TRBJ1-1	TRBV6-4	-
CASSLGTSTDTQYF	TGTGCCAGCAGTTTGGGGACTAGTACCGATACGCAGTATTTT	-	TRBJ2-3	TRBV28	TRBD2
CASSLWGNTEAFF	TGCGCCAGCAGCTTGTGGGGGAACACTGAAGCTTTCTTT	-	TRBJ1-1	TRBV5-1	-
CASSRSGNQPQHF	TGTGCCAGCTCACGTTCAGGGAATCAGCCCCAGCATTTT	-	TRBJ1-5	TRBV18	-
CASSQGPQNYTGELFF	TGTGCCAGCAGCCAGGGACCGCAGAACTACACCGGGGAGCTGTTTTTT	few	TRBJ2-2	TRBV11-2	-
CAWVSGGREPLHF	TGTGCCTGGGTTTCGGGGGGGCGCGAACCCCTCCACTTT	-	TRBJ1-6	TRBV30	-
CAWSLSLAGLTYEQYF	TGTGCCTGGAGTCTCTCTCTAGCGGGGCTTACCTACGAGCAGTACTTC	-	TRBJ2-7	TRBV30	TRBD2
CSVDLLRTGGTQETQYF	TGCAGCGTTGATCTCCTCAGGACAGGGGGGACTCAAGAGACCCAGTACTTC	-	TRBJ2-5	TRBV29-1	TRBD1
CASSGQGGSSPLHF	TGTGCCAGCAGTGGGCAGGGAGGTAGTTCACCCCTCCACTTT	once	TRBJ1-6	TRBV2	-
CATSRAIRSEPQHF	TGTGCCACCAGCAGAGCGATAAGGTCGGAGCCCCAGCATTTT	-	TRBJ1-5	TRBV15	-
CASSQGQVNEQFF	TGTGCCAGCAGTCAAGGACAGGTCAATGAGCAGTTCTTC	-	TRBJ2-1	TRBV6-6	TRBD1
CASSSGQVKYF	TGTGCCAGCAGCTCGGGACAGGTCAAATATTTT	-	TRBJ1-3	TRBV3-1/TRBV3-2	TRBD1
CASSLFLGKATEAFF	TGTGCCAGCAGCCTCTTTTTAGGGAAAGCCACTGAAGCTTTCTTT	-	TRBJ1-1	TRBV3-1/TRBV3-2	-
CASSPPRWTDTQYF	TGCGCCAGCAGTCCCCCGAGGTGGACAGATACGCAGTATTTT	-	TRBJ2-3	TRBV5-1	-
CASSLSTGIRSNQPQHF	TGTGCCAGCAGCTTAAGTACAGGGATCAGAAGCAATCAGCCCCAGCATTTT	-	TRBJ1-5	TRBV7-4	-
CASRGQGPYEQYF	TGTGCCAGCAGGGGACAGGGACCCTACGAGCAGTACTTC	-	TRBJ2-7	TRBV6-5	TRBD1
CASSFGAHRGTDTQYF	TGTGCCAGCAGTTTCGGGGCCCACCGCGGGACAGATACGCAGTATTTT	-	TRBJ2-3	TRBV27	-
CASSLRRAGETQYF	TGTGCCAGCAGCTTGAGGAGGGCCGGGGAGACCCAGTACTTC	-	TRBJ2-5	TRBV11-2	-
CAIRVGEANYGYTF	TGTGCCATCAGAGTCGGGGAGGCTAACTATGGCTACACCTTC	-	TRBJ1-2	TRBV10-3	-
CASSHGQGRTGELFF	TGTGCCAGCAGCCACGGACAGGGACGCACCGGGGAGCTGTTTTTT	-	TRBJ2-2	TRBV7-2	TRBD1
CASSQEATGLNSPLHF	TGTGCCAGCAGCCAGGAGGCGACAGGTCTTAATTCACCCCTCCACTTT	-	TRBJ1-6	TRBV7-6	-
CAWKEETQYF	TGTGCCTGGAAGGAGGAGACCCAGTACTTC	-	TRBJ2-5	TRBV30	-
CASSTGGGQADTQYF	TGTGCCAGCAGTACCGGAGGGGGACAAGCAGATACGCAGTATTTT	-	TRBJ2-3	TRBV28	-
CASALGQENTEAFF	TGTGCTAGTGCCCTGGGACAGGAGAACACTGAAGCTTTCTTT	-	TRBJ1-1	TRBV12-5	TRBD1
CASTIGTVPPGDTF	TGTGCCAGCACAATAGGGACAGTTCCCCCAGGGGACACCTTC	-	TRBJ1-2	TRBV7-9	TRBD1
CASSVAPAGAYGYTF	TGTGCCAGCAGCGTAGCTCCGGCAGGAGCCTATGGCTACACCTTC	-	TRBJ1-2	TRBV9	-
CASSTRGLEQYF	TGTGCCAGCAGTACCAGGGGTCTCGAGCAGTACTTC	-	TRBJ2-7	TRBV27	-
CASSFRGTSETQYF	TGTGCCAGCAGTTTTCGCGGGACATCAGAGACCCAGTACTTC	-	TRBJ2-5	TRBV27	-